Listed here are 25 T cell receptor beta chains from one sample, sequenced in a study of vaccination and CD4 T cells after COVID-19. Antigen specificity for these receptors is unknown. Cultured CD4+ T cells had their DNA profiled by the Oncomine TCR Beta short-read assay. One entry per CDR3 protein, called by TCRdb with MiXCR from the PCR reads. The data hold more than 15,000 distinct CDR3 sequences, with roughly 50% observed a single time. Documented treatment: approximately nine-day PBMC culture with coronavirus spike peptide pools or control peptides (ViraFEST assay). Sequencing was performed on cultured CD4+ T cells from blood. The receptors stem from a human donor with COVID-19.

This clonotype was seen a few times. The chain joins TRBV7-8 to TRBJ1-2; tentative D call: TRBD1 (5 bases). CDR3 size: 14 residues. From germline, CDR1 is SGHVS and CDR2 FQNEAQ. The V and J ends lost 5 bases and 2 bases respectively, with 12 bases between them. CDR3 nucleotide sequence: TGTGCCAGCAGCACCGCCGGGGGAAACTATGGCTACACCTTC. Protein product: CASSTAGGNYGYTF.

The chain uses TRBV7-9 and TRBJ1-3, with D perhaps TRBD1 (6 bases). The CDR3 has 16 amino acids. Germline V gene lookup returns CDR1 SEHNR and CDR2 FQNEAQ (reference sequence). Trimming took 5 bases from V and 0 from J, leaving 14 bases between them. The CDR3 sequence is CASSHRRDNSGNTIYF. The DNA of the CDR3 is TGTGCCAGCAGCCACCGCCGGGACAACTCTGGAAACACCATATATTTT.

The rearrangement uses TRBV2 and TRBJ2-2, with D possibly being TRBD2 (5 bases). CDR3 size: 15 residues. V lost 7 bases and J lost 3, with 15 bases in between. Per the germline V gene, CDR1 is SNHLY and CDR2 is FYNNEI. Written as DNA, the CDR3 is TGTGCCAGCACAGGAGGCCAGACCGACACCGGGGAGCTGTTTTTT. It encodes CASTGGQTDTGELFF.

V usage is TRBV25-1 and J usage is TRBJ2-5; 9 positions match TRBD1. The CDR3 covers 17 residues. The V segment lost 3 bases and the J segment 0 bases; nucleotides outside the gene matches: 8. From germline, CDR1 is MGHDK and CDR2 SYGVNS. The CDR3 is CASSDQGTGYYQETQYF. DNA of the CDR3: TGTGCCAGCAGTGATCAGGGGACAGGGTATTACCAAGAGACCCAGTACTTC.

This chain connects TRBV11-2 to TRBJ2-7; TRBD2 matches at 10 bases. The J call may not be correct, given that the DNA end is closer to TRBJ2-5. In germline, CDR1 is SGHAT, CDR2 FQNNGV. The CDR3 totals 15 residues. CDR3 region: CASSISGGREETQYF. The CDR3 DNA is TGTGCCAGCAGCATTAGCGGGGGGCGGGAGGAGACCCAGTACTTC.

This clonotype was seen more than once but under ten times. J is TRBJ2-1 and V is TRBV20-1; 10 bases are a match to TRBD1. With 6 bases clipped from V and 6 bases from J, the junction kept 5 bases outside the gene matches. Germline-derived CDR1 and CDR2 are DFQATT and SNEGSKA (reference sequence). The CDR3 totals 13 residues. The CDR3 nucleotides are TGCAGTGCGCCGGGACAGGGGATCAATGAGCAGTTCTTC. Amino acid sequence: CSAPGQGINEQFF.

The chain has TRBV14 and TRBJ1-6, with 8 bases matching TRBD1. The junction had 7 bases not matched to a gene; V was cut back by 4 bases and J by 8 bases. The CDR3 loop spans 15 amino acids. Germline V lookup: CDR1 SGHDN, CDR2 FVKESK. CDR3 sequence (DNA): TGTGCCAGCAGCCCTTGGACAGGGTGGGATTCACCCCTCCACTTT. Translation: CASSPWTGWDSPLHF.

This sequence joins TRBV7-9 and TRBJ2-7; D not resolved. CDR3 length: 17 residues. The V end was cut by 7 bases, the J end by 5 bases, with 27 bases between. Looked up from germline, CDR1 is SEHNR and CDR2 is FQNEAQ (reference sequence). As DNA, the CDR3 is TGTGCCAGCAACGCAAATGGACCCCGAGAGGAAGGCAACGAGCAGTACTTC. This codes for CASNANGPREEGNEQYF.

The V call is TRBV9, the J call TRBJ1-2, with D hard to call. Germline lookup yields CDR1 SGDLS and CDR2 YYNGEE. The CDR3 contains 13 residues. Trimming shortened V by 0 bases and J by 8 bases, and 11 bases separated the two germline ends. The CDR3 spells CASSVDVVGGYTF. CDR3 in DNA: TGTGCCAGCAGCGTAGATGTGGTGGGAGGCTACACCTTC.

In its sample, this clonotype was seen a few times. The CDR3 sequence is CASSFVGLAPYEQYF. For the CDR3, the DNA is TGTGCCAGCAGCTTCGTCGGACTCGCCCCATACGAGCAGTACTTC. This sequence joins TRBV7-2 and TRBJ2-7; D may be TRBD2 (5 bases). The CDR3 runs to 15 residues. V lost 3 bases and J lost 4, with 16 bases in between. Germline loops: CDR1 SGHTA, CDR2 FQGNSA.

The chain has TRBV7-3 and TRBJ2-2, with a tentative D call TRBD2 (6 bases). The CDR3 consists of 14 residues. The germline V and J ends were trimmed by 3 bases and 1 base, with 6 bases remaining between them. Germline V lookup: CDR1 SGHTA, CDR2 FQGTGA. The CDR3 is CASSLGGNTGELFF. Written as DNA, the CDR3 is TGTGCCAGCAGCTTGGGGGGGAACACCGGGGAGCTGTTTTTT. The full variable domain, with the rest looked up from reference TRBV7-3 and TRBJ2-2, is GAGVSQTPSNKVTEKGKYVELRCDPISGHTALYWYRQSLGQGPEFLIYFQGTGAADDSGLPNDRFFAVRPEGSVSTLKIQRTERGDSAVYLCASSLGGNTGELFFGEGSRLTVL.

The chain couples TRBV7-8 to TRBJ2-2; weak D call: TRBD1 (6 bases). CDR1 is SGHVS and CDR2 is FQNEAQ in the germline V gene. Trimming removed 5 bases from V and 0 bases from J, with 10 bases in between. The CDR3 extends over 15 amino acids. CDR3 in amino acids: CASSPRTANTGELFF. CDR3 nucleotides: TGTGCCAGCAGCCCCCGGACAGCGAACACCGGGGAGCTGTTTTTT.

The chain combines TRBV7-8 with TRBJ1-4, with D perhaps TRBD1 (6 bases). This CDR3 contains 16 residues. Germline assignment: CDR1 SGHVS and CDR2 FQNEAQ. V shed 5 bases and J shed 10 bases, with 23 bases lying between them. CDR3 in amino acids: CASSRDEQGMGRKLFF. CDR3 sequence (DNA): TGTGCCAGCAGCCGAGATGAACAGGGCATGGGGCGAAAACTGTTTTTT.

The chain is built from TRBV20-1 and TRBJ2-1; 8 bases line up with TRBD1. The CDR3 loop spans 14 amino acids. Germline V lookup: CDR1 DFQATT, CDR2 SNEGSKA (reference sequence). With 3 bases clipped from V and 7 bases from J, the junction kept 8 bases outside the gene matches. CDR3 sequence reads: CSASRAGGVNEQFF. CDR3 nucleotide sequence: TGCAGTGCTAGTCGGGCAGGGGGCGTAAATGAGCAGTTCTTC.

The CDR3 protein is CSARVGSRGLLSGNTIYF. The CDR3 DNA reads TGCAGTGCTAGAGTCGGGAGCAGGGGGCTCCTCTCTGGAAACACCATATATTTT. J is TRBJ1-3 and V is TRBV20-1; 8 bases are a match to TRBD1. V shed 1 base, J shed 0 bases, and the junction held 11 bases outside the gene matches. The CDR3 loop spans 18 amino acids. Per the germline V gene, CDR1 is DFQATT and CDR2 is SNEGSKA (reference sequence).

The chain links TRBV29-1 to TRBJ2-3; 8 bases are a match to TRBD2. V gave up 6 bases and J gave up 0 bases; unmatched junction bases: 5. Germline CDR1 SQVTM, CDR2 ANQGSEA. The CDR3 consists of 14 residues. This CDR3 is CSVTPGGSTDTQYF. The CDR3 nucleotides are TGCAGCGTGACGCCGGGGGGGAGCACAGATACGCAGTATTTT.

The rearrangement joins TRBV18 to TRBJ2-2; D may be TRBD2 (5 bases). Germline V gives CDR1 KGHSH, CDR2 LQKENI. The CDR3 runs 15 residues. Deletions cut 5 bases from V and 6 bases from J, with 16 bases between. In DNA, the CDR3 is TGTGCCAGCTCATCCACATGGGGAGTGCCCGGGGAGCTGTTTTTT. Its protein is CASSSTWGVPGELFF.

This clonotype showed up just a few times. This sequence joins TRBV2 and TRBJ2-7, with D uncertain. Germline CDR1 and CDR2: SNHLY and FYNNEI. There are 12 residues in the CDR3. V lost 1 base, J lost 6 bases, and 7 bases lay in between. This chain's CDR3 is CASSEGSAEQYF. The CDR3, as DNA: TGTGCCAGCAGTGAAGGGTCAGCCGAGCAGTACTTC.

This clonotype appeared a single time. V usage is TRBV11-2 and J usage is TRBJ2-1; 7 nucleotides line up with TRBD1. Germline CDR1 is SGHAT and CDR2 is FQNNGV. The trim removed 6 bases at V and 3 bases at J, leaving 8 bases unmatched. CDR3 length: 15 residues. The CDR3 reads CASRGSGTVYNEQFF. As DNA, the CDR3 is TGTGCCAGCAGGGGGTCCGGGACAGTCTACAATGAGCAGTTCTTC.

The CDR3 reads CASSVDSRAEAFF. The CDR3 DNA follows: TGTGCCAGTAGTGTGGATTCAAGGGCTGAAGCTTTCTTT. The V and J genes are TRBV19 and TRBJ1-1; D is unresolved. This CDR3 is built from 13 residues. The germline V gene has CDR1 LNHDA and CDR2 SQIVND (reference sequence). Trimming cost V 5 bases and J 6 bases, with 13 bases left between them.

This chain uses TRBV29-1 with TRBJ2-1, with 8 positions matching TRBD1. Germline CDR1 is SQVTM and CDR2 is ANQGSEA. This CDR3 has 12 amino acids. The V segment lost 6 bases and the J segment 6 bases; nucleotides outside the gene matches: 4. CDR3 amino acids: CSVITGGNEQFF. In DNA form, the CDR3 reads TGCAGCGTCATCACAGGGGGCAATGAGCAGTTCTTC.

Notes on this clonotype: Germline is not matched at one junction end, which may reflect a read error. DNA of the CDR3: TGCGCTAGCAGCCTCCAAGTAAGGGGGGCCTACGAGCAGTACTTC. Its protein is CASSLQVRGAYEQYF. The chain couples TRBV4-1 to TRBJ2-7; D tentatively fits TRBD1 or TRBD2 (6 bases each). CDR3 length equals 15 residues. Germline V gene sequence: CDR1 MGHRA, CDR2 YSYEKL.

This clonotype is a singleton in its sample. The genes are TRBV19 and TRBJ2-5; TRBD1 is a possible D gene (6 bases). Germline CDR1 reads LNHDA; CDR2 reads SQIVND (reference sequence). This CDR3 comprises 14 residues. V gave up 3 bases and J gave up 5 bases, with 13 bases separating them. CDR3 DNA: TGTGCCAGTAGTATTAGTGGGACATCGGAGACCCAGTACTTC. It encodes CASSISGTSETQYF.

The chain couples TRBV19 to TRBJ1-2, with unresolved D. Deletions cut 9 bases from V and 4 bases from J, with 15 bases between. This CDR3 is built from 13 residues. CDR1 is LNHDA and CDR2 is SQIVND in the germline V gene (reference sequence). The chain's CDR3 is CASFQDVSYGYTF. CDR3 bases: TGTGCCAGCTTCCAGGACGTTTCCTATGGCTACACCTTC.

V is TRBV6-2 or TRBV6-3 and J is TRBJ1-4; unclear D gene. Looked up from germline, CDR1 is MNHEY and CDR2 is SVGEGT. The CDR3 runs to 14 residues. V was pared by 6 bases and J by 2 bases, with 10 bases between. CDR3 in amino acids: CASREGMTNEKLFF. The CDR3 coding sequence is TGTGCCAGCAGAGAAGGGATGACTAATGAAAAACTGTTTTTT.